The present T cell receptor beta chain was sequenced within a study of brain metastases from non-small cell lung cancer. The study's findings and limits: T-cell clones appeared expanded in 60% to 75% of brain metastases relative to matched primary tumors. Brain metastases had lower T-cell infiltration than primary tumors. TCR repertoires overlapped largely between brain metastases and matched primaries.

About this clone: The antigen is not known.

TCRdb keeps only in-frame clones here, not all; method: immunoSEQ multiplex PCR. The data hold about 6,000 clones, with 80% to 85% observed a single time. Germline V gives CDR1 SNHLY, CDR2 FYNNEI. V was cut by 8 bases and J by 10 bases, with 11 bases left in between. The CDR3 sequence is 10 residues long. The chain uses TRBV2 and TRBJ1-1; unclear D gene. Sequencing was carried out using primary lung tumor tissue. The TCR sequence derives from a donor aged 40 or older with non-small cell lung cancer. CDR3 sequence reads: CASAGRAAFF. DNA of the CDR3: TGTGCCAGCGCAGGCAGAGCAGCTTTCTTT.